This T cell receptor beta chain was captured by sequencing in a study of blood T cell repertoires in COVID-19. There are many counts of this clone. The assay was immunoSEQ multiplex PCR, and TCRdb's table has in-frame clones only and misses some. This repertoire shows about 39,000 clones, 65% to 80% found once; its top ten account for roughly a quarter. What was sequenced was peripheral blood. The sequence was collected from a man older than 75 with acute or convalescent COVID-19.

CDR3 sequence: CASSVGRLAGGLNTGELFF. CDR3 bases: TGTGCCAGCAGCGTAGGTAGACTAGCGGGGGGCCTCAACACCGGGGAGCTGTTTTTT. This chain uses TRBV9 with TRBJ2-2; 13 bases agree with TRBD2. From germline, CDR1 is SGDLS and CDR2 YYNGEE. The CDR3 runs 19 residues. With V trimmed by 0 bases and J by 2 bases, 7 bases remained unmatched.